This passage covers 21 T cell receptor beta chains from one sample sequenced in a study of Ad26.COV2.S vaccination and SARS-CoV-2 variants. Libraries were prepared by immunoSEQ multiplex PCR; TCRdb keeps only in-frame clonotypes and omits some of them. Found here are about 400,000 clones, roughly 80% of them singletons; the top ten hold nearly 7.5%. Regarding treatment: roughly 18 received Ad26.COV2.S at low or high dose, single or two shots; roughly five received placebo; per-sample allocation not given. After the first vaccine or placebo injection, samples were drawn on day 63. The sequencing used peripheral blood, collected in a trial of Ad26.COV2.S vaccine versus placebo. These receptors were obtained from a person aged 18-65 years who received the Ad26.COV2.S COVID-19 vaccine or a placebo.

The chain combines TRBV5-1 with TRBJ2-1, with 14 positions matching TRBD2. J was trimmed by 4 bases and V by 3 bases; bases with no gene match: 9. Germline V gene lookup returns CDR1 SGHRS and CDR2 YFSETQ. The CDR3 totals 18 residues. The CDR3 sequence is CASSSLGLAGASYNEQFF. The CDR3 DNA reads as TGCGCCAGCAGCTCCCTGGGACTAGCGGGAGCAAGTTACAATGAGCAGTTCTTC.

V gene TRBV9 combines with J gene TRBJ2-5; 13 nucleotides agree with TRBD2. The germline CDR1 and CDR2 sequences are SGDLS and YYNGEE. The CDR3 sequence is 16 residues long. J lost 4 bases, V lost 4 bases, and 7 bases had no gene match. CDR3 protein: CASSTGLAGAGETQYF. Written as DNA, the CDR3 is TGTGCCAGCAGCACAGGACTAGCGGGGGCCGGAGAGACCCAGTACTTC.

The chain uses TRBV5-5 and TRBJ1-5; tentative D call: TRBD1 (6 bases). Germline CDR1 and CDR2: SGHKS and YYEKEE (reference sequence). The CDR3 has 14 residues. V was pared by 1 base and J by 7 bases, with 12 bases between. Here the CDR3 DNA reads TGTGCCAGCAGCTTGAGCCCCGGGGGCCAGCCCCAGCATTTT. Encoded protein: CASSLSPGGQPQHF. The variable domain in full, with the rest retrieved from reference TRBV5-5 and TRBJ1-5, is DAGVTQSPTHLIKTRGQQVTLRCSPISGHKSVSWYQQVLGQGPQFIFQYYEKEERGRGNFPDRFSARQFPNYSSELNVNALLLGDSALYLCASSLSPGGQPQHFGDGTRLSIL.

V and J are TRBV29-1 and TRBJ2-7, with TRBD1 as a possible D gene (5 bases). Germline V gene sequence: CDR1 SQVTM, CDR2 ANQGSEA. With 5 bases removed from V and 2 bases from J, the gap between germline ends came to 10 bases. This CDR3 has 12 residues. The CDR3 nucleotides are TGCAGCGTTCAACAGGTTCCCTACGAGCAGTACTTC. Protein: CSVQQVPYEQYF.

The chain couples TRBV7-7 to TRBJ2-5; 9 bases line up with TRBD2. Trimming took 1 base from V and 4 from J; bases not matched to a gene: 7. The length of the CDR3 is 16 residues. The germline CDR1 and CDR2 sequences are SSHAT and FNYEAQ (reference sequence). CDR3 sequence: CASSLGAGTSLETQYF. The CDR3 DNA reads TGTGCCAGCAGCTTAGGTGCGGGGACTAGCTTAGAGACCCAGTACTTC.

The DNA of the CDR3 is TGTGCCAGCAGCTCCGAGGGAGGGGGATTCTACGAGCAGTACTTC. It translates to CASSSEGGGFYEQYF. This rearrangement joins TRBV5-6 to TRBJ2-7; TRBD2 might be the D (7 bases). Between the trimmed V and J ends, which lost 3 bases and 3 bases, there was a span of 16 bases. Per the germline V gene, CDR1 is SGHDT and CDR2 is YYEEEE. This CDR3 comprises 15 residues.

This chain joins TRBV10-1 and TRBJ1-4; 12 nucleotides line up with TRBD1. The CDR3 runs to 14 residues. CDR1 is WNHNN, CDR2 SYGVQD, per germline (reference sequence). V lost 9 bases to trimming and J lost 8 bases; unmatched junction nucleotides: 7. The CDR3 protein is CARGGTGGREKLFF. Written as DNA, the CDR3 is TGCGCCAGGGGAGGGACAGGGGGCAGGGAAAAACTGTTTTTT.

The V gene is TRBV11-3, the J gene TRBJ2-1; D might be TRBD1 (6 bases). V lost 5 bases and J lost 5, with 16 bases in between. Germline V gives CDR1 SGHNT, CDR2 YENEEA. The CDR3 totals 15 residues. The CDR3 DNA reads TGTGCCAGCAGCATACCGGGACATAGGGACAATGAGCAGTTCTTC. Amino acid sequence: CASSIPGHRDNEQFF.

This clone was found once. J is TRBJ2-5 and V is TRBV30; possible D gene TRBD2, 6 bases. V dropped 2 bases and J dropped 7 bases, with 8 bases sitting between them. Looked up from germline, CDR1 is GTSNPN and CDR2 is SVGIG (reference sequence). The CDR3 sequence is 11 residues long. CDR3 sequence: CAWSSGGTQYF. Here the CDR3 DNA reads TGTGCCTGGAGTTCCGGGGGGACCCAGTACTTC.

The CDR3 protein is CASSLGRANYGYTF. The CDR3 bases are TGTGCCAGCAGCTTAGGCCGGGCTAACTATGGCTACACCTTC. The V gene is TRBV11-2, the J gene TRBJ1-2; D gene ambiguous. V lost 1 base and J 0 bases, leaving 6 bases between the germline ends. Germline CDR1 is SGHAT and CDR2 is FQNNGV. The CDR3 has 14 residues.

J is TRBJ1-3 and V is TRBV18; no definite D call. The CDR3 covers 14 residues. Germline V gives CDR1 KGHSH, CDR2 LQKENI. The V end lost 0 bases, the J end lost 7 bases, and 10 bases lay between the germline ends. The CDR3 DNA reads TGTGCCAGCTCACCACCAATCGTGGGGAACACCATATATTTT. Translation: CASSPPIVGNTIYF.

This clone was counted a single time. The chain couples TRBV19 to TRBJ2-7; D is perhaps TRBD2 (5 bases). Germline V lookup: CDR1 LNHDA, CDR2 SQIVND (reference sequence). Trimming removed 7 bases from V and 0 bases from J, with 10 bases in between. The CDR3 extends over 13 amino acids. CDR3 sequence: CASNRGLSYEQYF. DNA for the CDR3: TGTGCCAGTAACCGCGGACTCTCCTACGAGCAGTACTTC.

The V and J genes are TRBV15 and TRBJ2-1; D possibly corresponds to TRBD1 (5 bases). V lost 4 bases to trimming and J lost 0 bases, with 10 bases between them. This CDR3 is built from 15 residues. CDR1 is LNHNV, CDR2 YYDKDF, per germline (reference sequence). The CDR3 loop reads CATSTTVSSYNEQFF. CDR3 bases: TGTGCCACCAGCACGACAGTGAGCTCCTACAATGAGCAGTTCTTC. The whole variable domain, remainder taken from reference TRBV15 and TRBJ2-1, is DAMVIQNPRYQVTQFGKPVTLSCSQTLNHNVMYWYQQKSSQAPKLLFHYYDKDFNNEADTPDNFQSRRPNTSFCFLDIRSPGLGDTAMYLCATSTTVSSYNEQFFGPGTRLTVL.

The table lists this clone with a few counts. V gene TRBV11-2 combines with J gene TRBJ2-5; D unresolved. CDR3 length: 14 residues. V shed 1 base and J shed 4 bases, with 10 bases lying between them. CDR1 and CDR2 (germline): SGHAT, FQNNGV. CDR3 amino acids: CASSLGPLSETQYF. The CDR3 DNA reads TGTGCCAGCAGCTTAGGGCCCCTTTCAGAGACCCAGTACTTC. Full variable domain (rest looked up from reference TRBV11-2 and TRBJ2-5): EAGVAQSPRYKIIEKRQSVAFWCNPISGHATLYWYQQILGQGPKLLIQFQNNGVVDDSQLPKDRFSAERLKGVDSTLKIQPAKLEDSAVYLCASSLGPLSETQYFGPGTRLLVL.

The chain joins TRBV12-5 to TRBJ1-2, with D uncertain. The germline CDR1 and CDR2 sequences are LGHNT and FRNRAP. CDR3 length: 13 amino acids. The V and J ends lost 1 base and 7 bases respectively, with 10 bases between them. The CDR3 loop reads CASGLDPPGGYTF. The CDR3 nucleotides read TGTGCTAGTGGTTTGGACCCCCCGGGTGGCTACACCTTC.

The gene calls are TRBV5-1 and TRBJ1-1; TRBD1 matches at 7 bases. V was pared by 5 bases and J by 3 bases, with 7 bases of the junction left unmatched. This CDR3 comprises 14 residues. CDR1 SGHRS and CDR2 YFSETQ come from the germline V gene. The CDR3 here is CASSTGRGDTEAFF. The CDR3 DNA sequence: TGCGCCAGCAGTACGGGCAGGGGGGACACTGAAGCTTTCTTT.

V usage is TRBV6-5 and J usage is TRBJ1-2; TRBD1 might be the D (6 bases). Germline V CDR1 and CDR2: MNHEY, SVGAGI. V was clipped by 7 bases and J by 2 bases, with 11 bases between them. There are 13 residues in the CDR3. In DNA form, the CDR3 reads TGTGCCAGCAATCCTACAGGGAACTATGGCTACACCTTC. Protein sequence: CASNPTGNYGYTF.

This chain connects TRBV19 to TRBJ2-7; D not certain. Between the trimmed V and J ends, which lost 5 bases and 1 base, there was a span of 15 bases. The germline gives CDR1 LNHDA, CDR2 SQIVND (reference sequence). This CDR3 region has 15 residues. The CDR3 DNA reads as TGTGCCAGTAGTCGCTCCGGTCCGCTTTCCTACGAGCAGTACTTC. It encodes CASSRSGPLSYEQYF.

This clone was seen a few times. The chain combines TRBV27 with TRBJ1-5, with D tentatively TRBD1 (5 bases). Germline V gene lookup returns CDR1 MNHEY and CDR2 SMNVEV (reference sequence). The ends were cut back, 1 base at V and 2 bases at J, with 9 bases in the middle. The CDR3 is made up of 15 amino acids. This chain's CDR3 is CASSLFGGGNQPQHF. In DNA, the CDR3 is TGTGCCAGCAGTTTATTTGGGGGAGGCAATCAGCCCCAGCATTTT.

This clone was recorded only once. V gene TRBV27 combines with J gene TRBJ2-1; a possible D gene is TRBD2 (6 bases). Trimming pared 5 bases from V and 4 bases from J, leaving 12 bases between. CDR1 is MNHEY, CDR2 SMNVEV, per germline (reference sequence). This CDR3 region has 14 residues. CDR3 sequence: CASSLGTPYNEQFF. The DNA for the CDR3 is TGTGCCAGCAGTCTCGGGACTCCATACAATGAGCAGTTCTTC.

The chain uses TRBV5-1 and TRBJ2-1, with D unclear. This CDR3 is 15 amino acids long. V was cut by 1 base and J by 0 bases, with 8 bases left in between. Germline V lookup: CDR1 SGHRS, CDR2 YFSETQ. The CDR3 loop reads CASSLSLSSYNEQFF. In nucleotides, the CDR3 is TGCGCCAGCAGCTTGTCCCTGAGCTCCTACAATGAGCAGTTCTTC.